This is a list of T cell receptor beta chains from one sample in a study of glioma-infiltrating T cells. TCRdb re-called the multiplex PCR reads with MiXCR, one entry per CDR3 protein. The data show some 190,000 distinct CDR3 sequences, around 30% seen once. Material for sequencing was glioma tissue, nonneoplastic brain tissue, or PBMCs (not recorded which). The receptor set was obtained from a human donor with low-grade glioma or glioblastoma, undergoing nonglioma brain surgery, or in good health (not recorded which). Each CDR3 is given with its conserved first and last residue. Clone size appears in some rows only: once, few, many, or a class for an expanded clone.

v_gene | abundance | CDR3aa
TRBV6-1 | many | CASSGGQGVGTEAFF
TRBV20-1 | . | CSDSQGQGDSPLHF
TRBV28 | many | CAIRRGQLRPEAFF
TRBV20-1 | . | CSSSTQDYGYTF
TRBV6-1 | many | CASSEGLAGGSVDTQYF
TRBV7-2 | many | CASSSYSYEQYF
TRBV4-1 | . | CASSRVNLGQSEPEAFF
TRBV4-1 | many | CASSQVPSVQETQYF
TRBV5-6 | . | CASSLIQGEQFF
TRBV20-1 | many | CSASVPNTQYF
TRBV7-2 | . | CASSLATTTSESRRDEQSF
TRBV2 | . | CASNKGQVLSGANVLTF
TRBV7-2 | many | CASRSGPNNEQFF
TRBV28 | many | CATVETPYNEQFF
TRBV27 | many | CASSKSGSTFDEQFF
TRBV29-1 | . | CSVSGLAGNNEQFF
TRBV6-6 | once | CASRTTGTNEQYF
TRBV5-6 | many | CASSLEWNTEAFF
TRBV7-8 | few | CASSLGAGANTDTQYF
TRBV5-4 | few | CASSFGTSGRAINTGELFF
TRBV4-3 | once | CASSQDIVNEQFF
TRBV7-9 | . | CASSFWEGRNEQFF